This passage covers 17 T cell receptor beta chains from one sample sequenced in a study of T cell changes during pregnancy in multiple sclerosis. Produced via immunoSEQ multiplex PCR; TCRdb's table is partial and in-frame only. The sample includes approximately 30,000 clones, over 75% seen only once; the top ten take around a tenth. This sample comprised CD8+ T cells from peripheral blood mononuclear cells, obtained before pregnancy. The receptors shown here come from a female donor with multiple sclerosis, enrolled in a pregnancy study.

CDR3 DNA sequence: TGTGCCAGCAGCTTAGTGAGGAGGGCCCCAGGAGGAGAGCAGTACTTC. This translates into CASSLVRRAPGGEQYF. The chain combines TRBV7-9 with TRBJ2-7, with D maybe TRBD2 (6 bases). The germline V gene encodes CDR1 SEHNR and CDR2 FQNEAQ (reference sequence). V was pared by 1 base and J by 7 bases, with 20 bases between. The CDR3 extends over 16 amino acids.

The chain recombines TRBV6-5 with TRBJ1-1, with D unclear. V was trimmed by 0 bases and J by 0 bases, leaving 5 bases between them. Germline V CDR1 and CDR2: MNHEY, SVGAGI. This CDR3 region has 14 residues. The CDR3 spells CASSYSELNTEAFF. CDR3 nucleotides: TGTGCCAGCAGTTACTCTGAGCTGAACACTGAAGCTTTCTTT.

J is TRBJ2-7 and V is TRBV5-5; weak D call: TRBD1 (6 bases). CDR1 is SGHKS and CDR2 is YYEKEE in the germline V gene (reference sequence). V dropped 1 base and J dropped 2 bases, with 10 bases sitting between them. The CDR3 sequence is 14 residues long. The CDR3 protein is CASSLPRTAYEQYF. CDR3 in DNA: TGTGCCAGCAGCTTGCCAAGGACAGCCTACGAGCAGTACTTC.

V usage is TRBV25-1 and J usage is TRBJ1-2, with 11 nucleotides matching TRBD1. The CDR3 loop spans 17 amino acids. With V trimmed by 4 bases and J by 5 bases, 12 bases remained unmatched. Germline V CDR1 and CDR2: MGHDK, SYGVNS. This CDR3 reads CASSVGQRDRGWYGYTF. In DNA form, the CDR3 reads TGTGCCAGCAGTGTCGGGCAAAGGGACAGGGGGTGGTATGGCTACACCTTC.

V is TRBV14 and J is TRBJ2-7; 7 bases fit TRBD1. The CDR3 totals 13 residues. CDR1 SGHDN and CDR2 FVKESK come from the germline V gene. V was clipped by 5 bases and J by 3 bases; unmatched bases: 4. DNA of the CDR3: TGTGCCAGCAGCTCCGACAGGGACTACGAGCAGTACTTC. Translating gives CASSSDRDYEQYF.

The chain carries TRBV11-2 and TRBJ1-2; 9 positions agree with TRBD1. CDR1 is SGHAT, CDR2 FQNNGV, per germline. This CDR3 is 16 amino acids long. Unmatched junction bases numbered 9, after V lost 3 bases and J lost 4 bases. CDR3 sequence: CASSFGTGLFGYGYTF. The CDR3 DNA follows: TGTGCCAGCAGCTTTGGGACAGGGCTGTTTGGCTATGGCTACACCTTC.

This rearrangement joins TRBV2 to TRBJ1-4; 11 nucleotides align to TRBD1. Germline V gene data show CDR1 as SNHLY and CDR2 as FYNNEI. V shed 8 bases and J 8 bases; nucleotides not matched to a gene: 13. The length of the CDR3 is 16 residues. CDR3 protein: CASDEARTGGDEKLFF. CDR3 sequence (DNA): TGTGCCAGCGATGAAGCCCGGACAGGGGGCGACGAAAAACTGTTTTTT.

The chain uses TRBV7-3 and TRBJ1-6, with 10 positions matching TRBD1. The CDR3 totals 16 residues. Germline assignment: CDR1 SGHTA and CDR2 FQGTGA. The trim removed 4 bases at V and 10 bases at J, leaving 10 bases unmatched. In nucleotides, the CDR3 is TGTGCCAGCAGCTCCGAGCCCGGGACAGGGGAATCACCCCTCCACTTT. Protein sequence: CASSSEPGTGESPLHF.

This chain uses TRBV7-9 with TRBJ2-1, with D unclear. Germline values: CDR1 SEHNR, CDR2 FQNEAQ (reference sequence). CDR3 size: 12 residues. The V gene lost 4 bases and the J gene lost 9 bases, with 10 bases spanning the gap. The CDR3 DNA reads as TGTGCCAGCAGCTCCCCCGTAGCTGAGCAGTTCTTC. This encodes CASSSPVAEQFF.

The J gene is TRBJ2-7, the V gene TRBV7-6; TRBD2 matches 8 bases. This CDR3 spans 17 amino acids. The V segment lost 2 bases and the J segment 1 base; nucleotides outside the gene matches: 10. In germline, CDR1 is SGHVS, CDR2 FNYEAQ. The CDR3 is CASSLTAAGVFSYEQYF. The CDR3 nucleotides are TGTGCCAGCAGCTTAACCGCAGCGGGAGTATTTTCCTACGAGCAGTACTTC.

The chain combines TRBV7-9 with TRBJ2-2, with 12 bases lining up with TRBD1. The germline V gene encodes CDR1 SEHNR and CDR2 FQNEAQ (reference sequence). The CDR3 is made up of 15 amino acids. The junction had 4 bases not matched to a gene; V was cut back by 5 bases and J by 6 bases. CDR3 coding DNA: TGTGCCAGCAGCCCCGGGGACAGGGGGCCCGGGGAGCTGTTTTTT. Translation: CASSPGDRGPGELFF.

V gene TRBV28 combines with J gene TRBJ2-2; D is possibly TRBD1 (5 bases). Looked up from germline, CDR1 is MDHEN and CDR2 is SYDVKM. V lost 7 bases, J lost 3 bases, and 12 bases lay in between. The CDR3 runs 14 residues. This CDR3 is CASNWGRHTGELFF. The CDR3 nucleotides are TGTGCCAGCAACTGGGGCAGGCACACCGGGGAGCTGTTTTTT.

The V gene is TRBV6-5, the J gene TRBJ2-5, with TRBD1 identical over 8 bases. The germline V gene encodes CDR1 MNHEY and CDR2 SVGAGI. The V and J ends lost 0 bases and 14 bases, in that order; junction bases with no gene match: 8. The CDR3 is 13 amino acids. The CDR3 here is CASSYSIDRGRYF. CDR3 bases: TGTGCCAGCAGTTACTCGATCGACAGGGGCCGTTACTTC.

In its sample, this clone was seen once. The chain has TRBV5-4 and TRBJ2-2; possible D gene TRBD2, 6 bases. The length of the CDR3 is 15 residues. The V gene lost 2 bases and the J gene lost 4 bases, with 12 bases spanning the gap. The germline V gene encodes CDR1 SGHNT and CDR2 YYREEE (reference sequence). CDR3 protein: CASSFELASTGELFF. DNA of the CDR3: TGTGCCAGCAGCTTCGAGCTAGCGTCCACCGGGGAGCTGTTTTTT.

A few counts support this clone. This rearrangement joins TRBV29-1 to TRBJ2-7, with 10 bases that match TRBD2. The CDR3 runs 15 residues. Trimming at V came to 6 bases and at J to 2 bases, leaving 10 bases not matched to a gene. The germline gives CDR1 SQVTM, CDR2 ANQGSEA. CDR3 sequence (DNA): TGCAGCGTGGAGAGGAAGCGGGAGGGAACCTACGAGCAGTACTTC. It yields the protein CSVERKREGTYEQYF.

V gene TRBV6-5 combines with J gene TRBJ2-5; D might be TRBD1 (6 bases). Trimming cost V 8 bases and J 1 base, with 14 bases left between them. Germline V gene data show CDR1 as MNHEY and CDR2 as SVGAGI. The CDR3 has 14 residues. In DNA, the CDR3 is TGTGCCAGCGCACACTTCAGGGGCCAAGAGACCCAGTACTTC. It codes for CASAHFRGQETQYF.

J is TRBJ1-1 and V is TRBV5-6; 9 bases are a match to TRBD1. The CDR3 is 14 residues long. CDR1 and CDR2 (germline): SGHDT, YYEEEE. V lost 4 bases, J lost 7 bases, and 8 bases stayed unmatched. CDR3 sequence: CASSPGTGYYEAFF. The CDR3 DNA is TGTGCCAGCAGCCCTGGGACAGGGTATTATGAAGCTTTCTTT.